This entry concerns a single T cell receptor (beta chain). Its target is not known. This sample was taken from a study of OX40 agonist ivuxolimab in advanced cancers. In the study overall: As their treatment, patients were administered ivuxolimab, an agonistic anti-OX40 (CD134) antibody. In this trial design, patients received ivuxolimab intravenously at 0.01 to 10 mg/kg every 2 weeks.

Study observations and caveats: Among the lowest levels of clonal expansion were found in partial responders at 0.1-3.0 mg/kg.

The V gene's germline CDR1 is SQVTM and CDR2 ANQGSEA. This CDR3 has 15 residues. Trimming stripped 7 bases from V and 6 bases from J, with 19 bases between. TCRdb's copy holds only in-frame clones and misses some; the assay was immunoSEQ multiplex PCR. The table lists approximately 120,000 clones, about nine tenths of them singletons. The receptor comes from an adult with an advanced solid tumor such as melanoma, head and neck, liver or kidney cancer. This rearrangement joins TRBV29-1 to TRBJ1-6; the D gene is possibly TRBD1 (6 bases). The specimen was CD4+ or CD8+ T cells sorted from blood, collected in a trial of the OX40 agonist ivuxolimab. Written as DNA, the CDR3 is TGCAGCGCTCTCGTTGGAGGGGGGCCTAATTCACCCCTCCACTTT. Translating it yields CSALVGGGPNSPLHF.